The sequence of this TCR beta chain was determined in a study of blood T cell repertoires in COVID-19 (dated by TCRdb to 2019 to 2021). About the study as a whole: Samples from collaborators originated in the United States, Italy and Spain and spanned both the acute and convalescent phases of COVID-19. The prospective study material was composed of cDNA or gDNA derived from T cells, B-cell-depleted T cells, or PBMCs. Subjects who had been exposed to COVID-19, were actively infected with it, or had recovered from it provided the deeply sampled blood TCRbeta repertoires that made up the dataset. The repertoires were released in a freely available public database intended as a resource for research on the immune response to SARS-CoV-2. The samples were drawn from the first 160 participants of the ongoing ImmuneRACE study and from 1,254 subjects provided by 6 global collaborators. Sample metadata almost always included a de-identified subject ID, COVID-19 status, age in years and sex. Where available, HLA class I and class II types were obtained from metadata supplied by the sample provider rather than from assay-based typing. Broad study findings and their caveats: Clinical and demographic metadata were provided uncurated, with the amount varying by source and participant.

Worth noting for this clone: This receptor's antigen is unknown. No qualities accompany the bases; no much larger clone lies one base away.

Taken from cysteine to phenylalanine, the CDR3 has 11 residues. Of all the DNA, just the CDR3 is kept, 33 bases in frame from base 1. CDR1 DFQATT and CDR2 SNEGSKA are derived from the germline V gene (reference sequence). TCRbeta CDR3 regions were amplified from genomic DNA using the immunoSEQ Assay, a bias-controlled multiplex PCR. Concerning the study's data processing: The number of nucleated cells in each sample was estimated by amplification of reference gene primers within the assay. To quantify the absolute abundance of each unique TCRbeta CDR3 rearrangement, sequence reads were collapsed and filtered. For each sample, productive Simpson clonality was calculated by taking the square root of Simpson's diversity index across productive rearrangements. TCRdb retrieved this table from immuneACCESS and kept in-frame rearrangements only. Not all clones are present; in checked studies, unresolved V genes account for under half, and no reason is known for the remainder. From that table come the V and J calls and clone size; the DNA was used to work out D and trimming. Counted in this sample were 250,000 to 300,000 clones; 80% to 85% of them appeared once. Less than 5.5% of the sample is taken by the ten largest.

Participants in the prospective study were enrolled through a virtual design, were aged about 18 to 90 years, and lived in roughly 24 United States geographic areas. In the prospective study, cohorts were assigned on the basis of participant-reported clinical history obtained from a screening survey and a study questionnaire. Exposed participants had been in contact with someone with a PCR-confirmed or clinician-diagnosed COVID-19 case within 2 weeks of study entry. Mobile phlebotomists in the prospective study collected whole blood, serum and a nasopharyngeal or oropharyngeal swab from every participant. Over an approximately 2-month period, participants in the prospective study had the option of providing additional blood draws and questionnaires. Blood samples from the prospective study were shipped frozen or at room temperature prior to DNA extraction.

The TCR was taken from a man between 35 and 55 years old who had been exposed to COVID-19. Input material: PBMCs or T cells enriched from blood (not recorded which). Recombination connected TRBV20-1 to TRBJ1-1; 7 bases in the middle match TRBD1. The CDR3 region: CAGQLNTEAFF. The bases are TGCGCGGGACAGCTGAACACTGAAGCTTTCTTT.